The 29 T cell receptor beta chains in this list originate from one sample, sequenced in a study of blood T cell repertoires in COVID-19. Produced via immunoSEQ multiplex PCR; TCRdb's table is partial and in-frame only. The sample records 350,000 or so clones, 80% to 90% being singletons. Source material: PBMCs or T cells enriched from blood (not recorded which). All receptors derive from a woman aged 40 to 55 with acute COVID-19.

The chain employs TRBV18 and TRBJ1-1; TRBD1 matches at 8 bases. V trimming: 4 bases; J trimming: 7 bases; junction bases outside the gene matches: 8. The CDR3 sequence is 14 residues long. The germline V gene encodes CDR1 KGHSH and CDR2 LQKENI. The CDR3 bases are TGTGCCAGCTCACTACAACAGGGGGAGGTTGAAGCTTTCTTT. This gives the protein CASSLQQGEVEAFF.

This rearrangement joins TRBV9 to TRBJ2-2, with TRBD2 matching 11 bases. V shed 0 bases, J shed 6 bases, and the junction held 4 bases outside the gene matches. Germline V gives CDR1 SGDLS, CDR2 YYNGEE. CDR3 length equals 16 residues. The CDR3 is CASSVELAGVSGELFF. CDR3 nucleotides: TGTGCCAGCAGCGTAGAACTAGCGGGAGTCTCCGGGGAGCTGTTTTTT.

The genes are TRBV7-9 and TRBJ2-5; TRBD2 agrees at 11 bases. The J segment lost 4 bases and the V segment lost 5 bases, leaving 3 bases of the junction unmatched. The CDR3 runs to 14 residues. Germline lookup yields CDR1 SEHNR and CDR2 FQNEAQ (reference sequence). The CDR3: CASSRGLAGETQYF. Here the CDR3 DNA reads TGTGCCAGCAGCCGAGGACTAGCGGGAGAGACCCAGTACTTC.

V gene TRBV15 combines with J gene TRBJ1-1, with D possibly matching TRBD1 (5 bases). The germline gives CDR1 LNHNV, CDR2 YYDKDF (reference sequence). The length of the CDR3 is 13 residues. V was pared by 4 bases and J by 0 bases, with 6 bases between. CDR3 in amino acids: CATSTTVNTEAFF. CDR3 sequence (DNA): TGTGCCACCAGCACGACAGTGAACACTGAAGCTTTCTTT.

The gene calls are TRBV10-3 and TRBJ2-3; 8 bases line up with TRBD2. This CDR3 spans 17 amino acids. CDR1 is ENHRY and CDR2 is SYGVKD in the germline V gene. V was pared by 5 bases and J by 1 base, with 11 bases of the junction left unmatched. The CDR3 is CAISPSLLAGRTDTQYF. CDR3 DNA sequence: TGTGCCATCAGTCCCTCTCTTTTAGCGGGGCGCACAGATACGCAGTATTTT.

The genes are TRBV3-1 (or the pseudogene TRBV3-2) and TRBJ1-2; maybe TRBD1 (6 bases). The CDR3 has 15 amino acids. V lost 3 bases and J 6 bases, leaving 17 bases between the germline ends. Per the germline V gene, CDR1 is LGHDT and CDR2 is YNNKEL (reference sequence). CDR3 bases: TGTGCCAGCAGCCATGAACAGGGACGAGTTCATGGCTACACCTTC. Amino acid sequence: CASSHEQGRVHGYTF.

The chain recombines TRBV2 with TRBJ2-7, with a tentative D call TRBD1 (6 bases). V was pared by 0 bases and J by 6 bases, with 6 bases between. CDR1 and CDR2 (germline): SNHLY, FYNNEI. The CDR3 runs to 12 residues. CDR3 nucleotides: TGTGCCAGCAGTGAAGCAGGGGGCGAGCAGTACTTC. Protein: CASSEAGGEQYF.

The CDR3 is CATSRDGGRGTEAFF. CDR3 DNA: TGTGCCACCAGCAGAGATGGAGGGCGAGGAACTGAAGCTTTCTTT. The chain has TRBV15 and TRBJ1-1; D is undetermined. The CDR3 has 15 residues. V was trimmed by 0 bases and J by 5 bases, leaving 13 bases between them. The germline V gene encodes CDR1 LNHNV and CDR2 YYDKDF (reference sequence).

This chain links TRBV4-3 with TRBJ1-4; no reliable D call. V was cut by 1 base and J by 4 bases, with 7 bases left in between. The CDR3 runs to 14 residues. Per germline, CDR1 LGHNA and CDR2 YSLEER. The DNA for the CDR3 is TGCGCCAGCAGCCAAGGCCAGGTTAATGAAAAACTGTTTTTT. Amino acid sequence: CASSQGQVNEKLFF.

The V call is TRBV21-1, the J call TRBJ1-5; the table assigns TRBD1, which was not confirmed against the DNA. TRBV21-1 counts as a pseudogene. The CDR3 contains 18 residues. The CDR3 loop is CASSWARTGQYSNQPQHF. CDR3 in DNA: TGTGCCAGCTCCTGGGCCAGGACAGGACAATATAGCAATCAGCCCCAGCATTTT.

The chain recombines TRBV9 with TRBJ2-1, with 9 bases fitting TRBD2. After removal of 4 bases from V and 5 bases from J, the junction contained 13 bases not matched to a gene. CDR1 and CDR2 from the germline V gene are SGDLS and YYNGEE. There are 17 residues in the CDR3. This chain's CDR3 is CASSSTRSGRMDNEQFF. CDR3 nucleotide sequence: TGTGCCAGCAGCTCCACACGTAGCGGGAGAATGGACAATGAGCAGTTCTTC.

The chain links TRBV6-5 to TRBJ1-2; 9 bases are a match to TRBD1. V gave up 2 bases and J gave up 4 bases; unmatched junction bases: 5. The CDR3 has 15 amino acids. Germline V gene data show CDR1 as MNHEY and CDR2 as SVGAGI. CDR3 nucleotides: TGTGCCAGCAGTTACCGCCTGGACAGGGGCTATGGCTACACCTTC. Protein product: CASSYRLDRGYGYTF.

The J gene is TRBJ2-1, the V gene TRBV19; D gene unclear. Per germline, CDR1 LNHDA and CDR2 SQIVND (reference sequence). The CDR3 has 14 amino acids. Trimming took 5 bases from V and 3 from J, leaving 11 bases between them. Here the CDR3 DNA reads TGTGCCAGTAGTTTGAGTCCTTTCTACAATGAGCAGTTCTTC. Encoded protein: CASSLSPFYNEQFF.

In nucleotides, the CDR3 is TGTGCCAGTAGTATAACCGACAGGGTAAGCAATCAGCCCCAGCATTTT. Its translation: CASSITDRVSNQPQHF. The V and J genes are TRBV19 and TRBJ1-5, with 7 bases lining up with TRBD1. Germline V gene sequence: CDR1 LNHDA, CDR2 SQIVND (reference sequence). With V trimmed by 2 bases and J by 1 base, 5 bases remained unmatched. The CDR3 has 16 amino acids. The full variable domain, its missing parts supplied by reference TRBV19 and TRBJ1-5, is DGGITQSPKYLFRKEGQNVTLSCEQNLNHDAMYWYRQDPGQGLRLIYYSQIVNDFQKGDIAEGYSVSREKKESFPLTVTSAQKNPTAFYLCASSITDRVSNQPQHFGDGTRLSIL.

The CDR3 protein is CASSPDRATNEKLFF. As DNA, the CDR3 is TGTGCCAGCAGTCCTGACAGGGCAACTAATGAAAAACTGTTTTTT. The J gene is TRBJ1-4, the V gene TRBV7-6, with 7 bases lining up with TRBD1. V lost 6 bases to trimming and J lost 0 bases; unmatched junction nucleotides: 4. In germline, CDR1 is SGHVS, CDR2 FNYEAQ. The CDR3 totals 15 residues.

This clone was observed a few times. For the CDR3, the DNA is TGTGCCATCAGTGGGTCGACTAAAAAGGGCACTGAAGCTTTCTTT. It specifies CAISGSTKKGTEAFF. The chain has TRBV10-3 and TRBJ1-1; D not certain. CDR3 length: 15 residues. Germline V gene data show CDR1 as ENHRY and CDR2 as SYGVKD. The ends were cut back, 4 bases at V and 4 bases at J, with 16 bases in the middle.

The chain is built from TRBV10-2 and TRBJ1-2; D is unresolved. Germline CDR1 is WSHSY and CDR2 is SAAADI. The ends were cut back, 3 bases at V and 3 bases at J, with 8 bases in the middle. This CDR3 spans 13 amino acids. Here the CDR3 reads CASSDGLDYGYTF. In DNA form, the CDR3 reads TGCGCCAGCAGTGACGGCCTAGACTATGGCTACACCTTC.

The genes are TRBV16 and TRBJ2-2, with TRBD2 matching over 11 bases. V was clipped by 0 bases and J by 7 bases; unmatched bases: 7. CDR3 size: 17 residues. Looked up from germline, CDR1 is KGHSY and CDR2 is FQNENV. This CDR3 is CASSQSRASGRNGELFF. The CDR3 region has the DNA TGTGCCAGCAGCCAATCGAGGGCTAGCGGGAGGAACGGGGAGCTGTTTTTT.

This clone appeared a single time. This chain connects TRBV9 to TRBJ1-2; the match to TRBD1 covers 10 bases. The CDR3 covers 13 residues. Germline CDR1 and CDR2: SGDLS and YYNGEE. Trimming at V came to 5 bases and at J to 7 bases, leaving 5 bases not matched to a gene. The CDR3 sequence: CASRDRGQGGYTF. The CDR3 DNA reads as TGTGCCAGCAGAGACAGGGGGCAGGGTGGCTACACCTTC.

V and J are TRBV2 and TRBJ2-3; a weak D match, TRBD2 (6 bases). CDR3 size: 15 residues. The germline V and J ends were trimmed by 6 bases and 2 bases, with 15 bases remaining between them. Germline CDR1 and CDR2: SNHLY and FYNNEI. CDR3 residues: CASSPGRAFTDTQYF. The DNA for the CDR3 is TGTGCCAGCAGCCCCGGGAGAGCCTTCACAGATACGCAGTATTTT.

The V gene is TRBV24-1, the J gene TRBJ2-7; 10 bases agree with TRBD2. The germline V gene has CDR1 KGHDR and CDR2 SFDVKD. Germline trimming cut 3 bases from V and 3 bases from J; bases unmatched to any gene: 4. The CDR3 is made up of 15 amino acids. The CDR3 loop reads CATSDPRTSGYEQYF. For the CDR3, the DNA is TGTGCCACCAGTGATCCTCGGACTAGCGGCTACGAGCAGTACTTC.

The CDR3 sequence: CAIGYLEGYGYTF. The CDR3 DNA sequence: TGTGCCATCGGATACTTGGAGGGGTATGGCTACACCTTC. The chain joins TRBV10-3 to TRBJ1-2; perhaps TRBD1 as D (5 bases). V was pared by 8 bases and J by 5 bases, with 15 bases between. The CDR3 has 13 residues. Germline loops: CDR1 ENHRY, CDR2 SYGVKD.

This rearrangement joins TRBV7-2 to TRBJ1-5; weak D call: TRBD1 (6 bases). The CDR3 sequence is 15 residues long. Germline V gene lookup returns CDR1 SGHTA and CDR2 FQGNSA. Deletions cut 1 base from V and 6 bases from J, with 13 bases between. This CDR3 reads CASSLGGGAGQPQHF. CDR3 nucleotides: TGTGCCAGCAGCTTAGGAGGGGGGGCAGGTCAGCCCCAGCATTTT. Full variable domain (rest looked up from reference TRBV7-2 and TRBJ1-5): GAGVSQSPSNKVTEKGKDVELRCDPISGHTALYWYRQSLGQGLEFLIYFQGNSAPDKSGLPSDRFSAERTGGSVSTLTIQRTQQEDSAVYLCASSLGGGAGQPQHFGDGTRLSIL.

The CDR3 DNA reads TGTGCCAGCAGCTCGACGGACGCGGGGCGCGGTAATGAAAAACTGTTTTTT. Translating it yields CASSSTDAGRGNEKLFF. The chain employs TRBV7-2 and TRBJ1-4; D is possibly TRBD1 (5 bases). This CDR3 comprises 17 residues. Germline V gene sequence: CDR1 SGHTA, CDR2 FQGNSA. Between the trimmed V and J ends, which lost 4 bases and 4 bases, there was a span of 19 bases.

The V call is TRBV5-1, the J call TRBJ2-5; TRBD2 matches 8 bases. CDR3 length equals 15 residues. The germline V gene has CDR1 SGHRS and CDR2 YFSETQ. Trimming removed 6 bases from V and 3 bases from J; junction bases left unmatched: 10. CDR3 amino acids: CASTVKRGSEETQYF. As DNA, the CDR3 is TGCGCCAGCACGGTCAAGCGGGGGTCAGAAGAGACCCAGTACTTC.

The chain recombines TRBV20-1 with TRBJ1-1; tentatively, D is TRBD1 (6 bases). The CDR3 sequence is 15 residues long. The germline V gene has CDR1 DFQATT and CDR2 SNEGSKA (reference sequence). Trimming took off 3 bases at V and 7 bases at J, with 21 bases between the two ends. The CDR3 region is CSASSGGARIGEAFF. CDR3 nucleotide sequence: TGCAGTGCTAGTTCGGGGGGCGCGAGAATCGGTGAAGCTTTCTTT.

The rearrangement links TRBV7-6 to TRBJ2-5, with 11 bases aligning to TRBD2. Trimming took 0 bases from V and 4 from J; bases not matched to a gene: 10. The CDR3 extends over 18 amino acids. The germline CDR1 and CDR2 sequences are SGHVS and FNYEAQ. Here the CDR3 reads CASSLAISGGASAETQYF. The CDR3, as DNA: TGTGCCAGCAGCTTAGCAATTAGCGGGGGGGCGTCGGCAGAGACCCAGTACTTC.

V is TRBV5-1 and J is TRBJ1-2; D not resolved. Germline V CDR1 and CDR2: SGHRS, YFSETQ. The CDR3 consists of 12 residues. The V end lost 0 bases, the J end lost 4 bases, and 4 bases lay between the germline ends. The chain's CDR3 is CASSLDSYGYTF. Written as DNA, the CDR3 is TGCGCCAGCAGCTTGGACAGCTATGGCTACACCTTC.

This clone appeared a few times. Other DNA sequences of this sample code for an identical CDR3. This rearrangement joins TRBV7-3 to TRBJ1-2; 7 bases map to TRBD1. Germline CDR1 reads SGHTA; CDR2 reads FQGTGA. The CDR3 contains 14 residues. J was trimmed by 4 bases and V by 5 bases; bases with no gene match: 7. CDR3 DNA: TGTGCCAGCAGCCGCCGGGACAGAGGCTATGGCTACACCTTC. This encodes CASSRRDRGYGYTF.